One T cell receptor (beta chain) is described in this entry. Its specificity is unknown. The sample originates from a study of chemoradiotherapy in HPV16-positive cancers. Across the whole study: Candidate HPV-specific T-cell clones and common TCR motifs came from functional assays in two HPV16-positive patients.

The CDR3 extends over 13 amino acids. V gave up 2 bases and J gave up 5 bases, with 9 bases separating them. Germline CDR1 reads WNHNN; CDR2 reads SYGVQD (reference sequence). Assay used: immunoSEQ multiplex PCR; TCRdb lists only in-frame clones, some missing. The table records about 5,100 clones, over 60% of them present only once. Repertoires were sampled repeatedly during chemoradiotherapy. Study-wide results and limits: For HPV16-positive patients, expanding HPV-responsive T cells associated with longer recurrence-free survival.

The clonotype comes from a human donor with HPV-associated anogenital cancer. The chain couples TRBV10-1 to TRBJ2-5, with D unclear. Material: tumor tissue, obtained from a patient who underwent chemoradiotherapy. CDR3 sequence: CASSEPLYETQYF. CDR3 in DNA: TGCGCCAGCAGTGAGCCGCTTTATGAGACCCAGTACTTC.